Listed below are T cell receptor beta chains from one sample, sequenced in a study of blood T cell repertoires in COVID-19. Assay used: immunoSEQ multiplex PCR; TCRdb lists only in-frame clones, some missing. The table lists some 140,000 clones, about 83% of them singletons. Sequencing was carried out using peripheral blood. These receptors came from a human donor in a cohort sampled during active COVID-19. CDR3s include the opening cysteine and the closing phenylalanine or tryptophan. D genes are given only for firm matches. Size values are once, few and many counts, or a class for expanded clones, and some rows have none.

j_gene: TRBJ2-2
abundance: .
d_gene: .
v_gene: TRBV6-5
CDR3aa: CASTRTGELFF
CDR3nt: TGTGCCAGCACCCGGACAGGGGAGCTGTTTTTT

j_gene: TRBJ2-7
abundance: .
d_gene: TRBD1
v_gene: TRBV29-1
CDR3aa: CSVDVSGGLGEQYF
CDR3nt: TGCAGCGTTGACGTGTCAGGGGGTTTGGGCGAGCAGTACTTC

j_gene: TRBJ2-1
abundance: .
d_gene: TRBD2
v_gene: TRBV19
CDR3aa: CASSILAGGSSYNEQFF
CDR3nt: TGTGCCAGTAGTATACTAGCGGGGGGATCCTCCTACAATGAGCAGTTCTTC

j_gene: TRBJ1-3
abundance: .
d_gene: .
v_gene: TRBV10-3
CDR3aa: CAISGNGGSGNTIYF
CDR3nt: TGTGCCATCAGTGGGAACGGGGGCTCTGGAAACACCATATATTTT

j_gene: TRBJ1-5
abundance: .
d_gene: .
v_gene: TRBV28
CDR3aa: CASSPVAGGNQPQHF
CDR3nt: TGTGCCAGCAGTCCGGTCGCGGGGGGCAATCAGCCCCAGCATTTT

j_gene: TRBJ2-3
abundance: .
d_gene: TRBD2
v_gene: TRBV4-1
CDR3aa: CASSQDLRGANTDTQYF
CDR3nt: TGCGCCAGCAGCCAAGATTTGCGGGGGGCAAACACAGATACGCAGTATTTT

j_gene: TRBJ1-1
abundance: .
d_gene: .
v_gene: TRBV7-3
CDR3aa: CASSQTGSDTEAFF
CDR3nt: TGTGCCAGCAGTCAAACAGGGTCGGACACTGAAGCTTTCTTT

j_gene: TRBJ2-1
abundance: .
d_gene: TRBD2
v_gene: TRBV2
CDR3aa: CASSSRLAGAPTENEQFF
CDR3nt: TGTGCCAGCAGTTCCCGACTAGCGGGGGCGCCCACCGAGAATGAGCAGTTCTTC

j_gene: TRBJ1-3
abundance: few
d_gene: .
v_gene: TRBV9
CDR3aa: CASSVAQGLAGNTIYF
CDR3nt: TGTGCCAGCAGCGTAGCCCAGGGATTAGCTGGAAACACCATATATTTT

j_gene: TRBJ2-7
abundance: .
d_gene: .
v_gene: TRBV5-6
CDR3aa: CASSPGGPSYEQYF
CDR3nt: TGTGCCAGCAGCCCAGGGGGGCCCTCCTACGAGCAGTACTTC

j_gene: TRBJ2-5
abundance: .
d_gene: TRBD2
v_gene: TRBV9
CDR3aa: CASSAPGGSSETQYF
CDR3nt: TGTGCCAGCAGCGCCCCGGGGGGGAGTTCAGAGACCCAGTACTTC

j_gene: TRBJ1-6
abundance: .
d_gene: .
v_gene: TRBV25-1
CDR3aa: CASSENRDSYNSPLHF
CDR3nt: TGTGCCAGCAGTGAAAACAGAGACTCCTATAATTCACCCCTCCACTTT

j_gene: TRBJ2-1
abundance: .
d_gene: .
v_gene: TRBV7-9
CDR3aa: CASSLAAGNEQFF
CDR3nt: TGTGCCAGCAGCTTAGCGGCGGGGAATGAGCAGTTCTTC

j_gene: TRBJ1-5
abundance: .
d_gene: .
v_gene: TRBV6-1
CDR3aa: CASSEHGQGGQPQHF
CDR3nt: TGTGCCAGCAGTGAACACGGGCAGGGAGGCCAGCCCCAGCATTTT

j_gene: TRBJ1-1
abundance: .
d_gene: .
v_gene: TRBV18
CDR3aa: CASSLTGFEAFF
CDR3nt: TGTGCCAGCTCACTCACAGGGTTTGAAGCTTTCTTT

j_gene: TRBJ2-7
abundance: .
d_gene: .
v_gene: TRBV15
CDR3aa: CATSRDQGHEQYF
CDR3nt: TGTGCCACCAGCAGAGACCAGGGCCACGAGCAGTACTTC

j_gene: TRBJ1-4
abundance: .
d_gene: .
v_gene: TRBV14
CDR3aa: CASSPGGWNEKLFF
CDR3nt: TGTGCCAGCAGCCCGGGGGGGTGGAATGAAAAACTGTTTTTT

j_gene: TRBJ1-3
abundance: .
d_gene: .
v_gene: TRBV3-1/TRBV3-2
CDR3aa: CASSQVAGAGNTIYF
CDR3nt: TGTGCCAGCAGCCAAGTCGCGGGGGCCGGAAACACCATATATTTT

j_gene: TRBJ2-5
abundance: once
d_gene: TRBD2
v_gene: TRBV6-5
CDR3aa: CASRKGLAFETQYF
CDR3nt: TGTGCCAGCAGGAAAGGACTAGCATTCGAGACCCAGTACTTC

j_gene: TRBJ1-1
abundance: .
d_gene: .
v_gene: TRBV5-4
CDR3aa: CAASGWGDAEAFF
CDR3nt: TGTGCCGCATCAGGGTGGGGTGACGCTGAAGCTTTCTTT

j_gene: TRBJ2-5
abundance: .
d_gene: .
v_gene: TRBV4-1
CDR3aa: CASSQLTAQETQYF
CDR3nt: TGCGCCAGCAGCCAACTGACAGCCCAAGAGACCCAGTACTTC

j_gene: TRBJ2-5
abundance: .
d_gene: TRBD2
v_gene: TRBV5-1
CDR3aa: CASTTTAGQETQYF
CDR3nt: TGCGCCAGCACCACGACAGCGGGGCAAGAGACCCAGTACTTC

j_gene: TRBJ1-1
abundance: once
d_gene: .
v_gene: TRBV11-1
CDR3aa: CASRLSGRNTEAFF
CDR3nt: TGTGCCAGCCGACTCTCAGGGCGGAACACTGAAGCTTTCTTT

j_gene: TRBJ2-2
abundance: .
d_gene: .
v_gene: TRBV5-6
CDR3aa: CASSRRQSGELFF
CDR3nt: TGTGCCAGCAGCCGGAGACAGTCCGGGGAGCTGTTTTTT

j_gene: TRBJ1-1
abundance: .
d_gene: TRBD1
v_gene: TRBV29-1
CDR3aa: CSVRQGRAEAFF
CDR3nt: TGCAGCGTCCGACAGGGGAGGGCTGAAGCTTTCTTT

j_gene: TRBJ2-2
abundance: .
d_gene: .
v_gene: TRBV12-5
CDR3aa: CASGLLREDTGELFF
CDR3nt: TGTGCTAGTGGTTTGCTCAGGGAGGACACCGGGGAGCTGTTTTTT

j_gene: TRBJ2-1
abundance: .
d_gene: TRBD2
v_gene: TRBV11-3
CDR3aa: CASSLGSGVDEQFF
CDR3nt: TGTGCCAGCAGCTTAGGTAGCGGGGTAGATGAGCAGTTCTTC

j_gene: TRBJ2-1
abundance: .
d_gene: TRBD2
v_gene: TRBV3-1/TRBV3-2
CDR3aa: CASSQASGEQFF
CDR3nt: TGTGCCAGCAGCCAAGCTAGCGGAGAGCAGTTCTTC

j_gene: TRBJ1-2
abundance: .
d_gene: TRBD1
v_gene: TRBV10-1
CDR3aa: CAGRTGGGVGYTF
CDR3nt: TGCGCCGGACGTACAGGGGGCGGCGTGGGCTACACCTTC

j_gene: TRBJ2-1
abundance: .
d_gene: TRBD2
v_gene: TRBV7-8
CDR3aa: CASSSSGTSGAWVSYNEQFF
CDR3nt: TGTGCCAGCAGCTCTAGCGGGACTAGCGGGGCCTGGGTCTCCTACAATGAGCAGTTCTTC

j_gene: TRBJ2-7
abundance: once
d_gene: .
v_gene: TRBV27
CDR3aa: CASSSAARGTPYEQYF
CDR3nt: TGTGCCAGCAGTTCTGCGGCGAGGGGGACCCCCTACGAGCAGTACTTC

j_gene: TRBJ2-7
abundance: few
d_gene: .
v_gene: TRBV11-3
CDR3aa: CASSWGDSRQYF
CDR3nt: TGTGCCAGCAGCTGGGGGGACAGTCGGCAGTACTTC

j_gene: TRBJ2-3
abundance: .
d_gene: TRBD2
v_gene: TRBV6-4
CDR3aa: CASSTTSGADTQYF
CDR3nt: TGTGCCAGCAGTACGACTAGCGGGGCAGATACGCAGTATTTT

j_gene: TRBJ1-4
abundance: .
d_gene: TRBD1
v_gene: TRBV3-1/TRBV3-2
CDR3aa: CASSLRTGSWEKLFF
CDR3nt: TGTGCCAGCAGCCTACGGACAGGGTCGTGGGAAAAACTGTTTTTT

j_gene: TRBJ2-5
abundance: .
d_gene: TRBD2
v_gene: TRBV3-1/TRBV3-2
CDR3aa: CASSQDNNWASGDQETQYF
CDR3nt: TGTGCCAGCAGCCAAGATAATAATTGGGCTAGCGGAGATCAAGAGACCCAGTACTTC

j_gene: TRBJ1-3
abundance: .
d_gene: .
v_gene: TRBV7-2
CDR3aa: CASSSRGRGTTGNTIYF
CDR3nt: TGTGCCAGCAGCTCCCGAGGCAGGGGAACAACTGGAAACACCATATATTTT

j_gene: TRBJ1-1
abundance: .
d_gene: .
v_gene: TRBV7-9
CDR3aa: CASSPPRTDRNTEAFF
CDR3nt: TGTGCCAGCAGCCCGCCCCGGACAGACAGGAACACTGAAGCTTTCTTT

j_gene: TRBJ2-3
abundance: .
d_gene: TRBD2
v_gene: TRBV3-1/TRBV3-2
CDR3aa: CASSSSGASTDTQYF
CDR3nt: TGTGCCAGCAGCTCAAGCGGGGCTAGCACAGATACGCAGTATTTT

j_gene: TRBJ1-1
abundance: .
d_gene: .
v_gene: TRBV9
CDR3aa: CASSFNVNTEAFF
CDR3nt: TGTGCCAGCAGCTTTAATGTGAACACTGAAGCTTTCTTT

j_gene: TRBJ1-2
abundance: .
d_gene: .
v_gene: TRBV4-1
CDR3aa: CASRTLTGRDYGYTF
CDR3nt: TGCGCCAGCAGGACCTTAACAGGGAGGGACTATGGCTACACCTTC

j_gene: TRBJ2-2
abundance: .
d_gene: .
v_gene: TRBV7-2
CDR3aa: CASSLDQQLAGELFF
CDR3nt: TGTGCCAGCAGTTTGGATCAACAGTTGGCCGGGGAGCTGTTTTTT

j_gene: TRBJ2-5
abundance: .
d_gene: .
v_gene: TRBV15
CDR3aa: CATSRDNWLQETQYF
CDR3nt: TGTGCCACCAGCAGAGATAATTGGCTGCAAGAGACCCAGTACTTC

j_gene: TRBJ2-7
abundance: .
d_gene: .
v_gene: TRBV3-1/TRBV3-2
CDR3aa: CASSRKAGLGEQYF
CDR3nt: TGTGCCAGCAGCCGGAAAGCGGGTCTCGGCGAGCAGTACTTC

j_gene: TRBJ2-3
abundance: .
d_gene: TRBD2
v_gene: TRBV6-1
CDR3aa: CASSEAPGGGNTQYF
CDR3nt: TGTGCCAGCAGTGAAGCGCCGGGAGGGGGAAATACGCAGTATTTT

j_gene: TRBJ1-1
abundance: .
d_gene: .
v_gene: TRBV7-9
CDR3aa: CASSLGSGGDTEAFF
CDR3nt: TGTGCCAGCAGCTTAGGATCGGGAGGGGACACTGAAGCTTTCTTT